These 8 T cell receptor beta chains originate from one sample sequenced in a study of response to subunit inactivated influenza vaccine (dated by TCRdb to the late 2010s). Libraries were constructed by RT-PCR. The run used an Illumina HiSeq 2500. TCRdb took the public reads, trimmed them with fastp at Q25, ran MiXCR for clone calling and kept in-frame beta chains. All rows with the same CDR3 protein become a single entry with the most common DNA and genes. For this sample the table gives more than 600,000 distinct CDR3 sequences, of which about a fifth were detected only once. Jointly, the top ten make up roughly a tenth of the sample. This specimen was PBMCs from blood, taken roughly 5 days after vaccination. These receptors originate from a man aged 45-65 years who received an inactivated influenza vaccine. Donor details come from another sample of the same person, matched by shared clones.

The chain joins TRBV7-9 to TRBJ2-3, with unresolved D. CDR3 length: 12 amino acids. CDR1 and CDR2 (germline): SEHNR, FQNEAQ (reference sequence). Trimming pared 5 bases from V and 4 bases from J, leaving 7 bases between. CDR3 nucleotide sequence: TGTGCCAGCAGCCCCGAGGCAGATACGCAGTATTTT. Translating it yields CASSPEADTQYF.

This chain joins TRBV24-1 and TRBJ2-5; D not certain. CDR1 is KGHDR, CDR2 SFDVKD, per germline. V was shortened by 10 bases and J by 5 bases, with 19 bases between the two germline ends. The length of the CDR3 is 14 residues. In nucleotides, the CDR3 is TGTGCCACACCTGCCCCCCCGGAGCGTGAGACCCAGTACTTC. Encoded protein: CATPAPPERETQYF.

The gene calls are TRBV6-1 and TRBJ2-3, with unresolved D. The CDR3 is 14 amino acids. Trimming pared 8 bases from V and 0 bases from J, leaving 12 bases between. Germline V gives CDR1 MNHNS, CDR2 SASEGT. This CDR3 is CASHRLRSTDTQYF. The CDR3 bases are TGTGCCAGCCATCGACTCCGGAGCACAGATACGCAGTATTTT.

The rearrangement joins TRBV6-5 to TRBJ1-5, with D unclear. The V end was cut by 5 bases, the J end by 2 bases, with 13 bases between. The CDR3 covers 15 residues. In germline, CDR1 is MNHEY, CDR2 SVGAGI. This CDR3 reads CASSTGRYGNQPQHF. The CDR3 DNA follows: TGTGCCAGCAGTACTGGCCGGTACGGCAATCAGCCCCAGCATTTT.

This clonotype was seen a few times. At one end, the junction sequence differs from germline, possibly due to a read error. The V call is TRBV10-3, the J call TRBJ2-7; TRBD1 or TRBD2 may be the D gene (5 bases each). The CDR3 is 13 residues long. CDR1 ENHRY and CDR2 SYGVKD come from the germline V gene. CDR3 DNA: TGTGCCACCAGTAACCGGGACGACTACGAGCAGTACTTC. Its protein product is CATSNRDDYEQYF.

This clonotype came up a few times. This rearrangement joins TRBV4-3 to TRBJ2-1; the D is unclear. The length of the CDR3 is 17 residues. CDR1 is LGHNA, CDR2 YSLEER, per germline. Trimming removed 0 bases from V and 0 bases from J, with 12 bases in between. The CDR3 DNA reads as TGCGCCAGCAGCCAAGATCCACCGGCGAGCTCCTACAATGAGCAGTTCTTC. It encodes CASSQDPPASSYNEQFF.

The chain couples TRBV4-2 to TRBJ1-4; D is uncertain. The CDR3 contains 16 residues. Germline V gene data show CDR1 as LGHNA and CDR2 as YNFKEQ. The V and J ends lost 0 bases and 7 bases respectively, with 15 bases between them. For the CDR3, the DNA is TGTGCCAGCAGCCAAGATTGGAGGACTCGCGGTGAAAAACTGTTTTTT. Translating gives CASSQDWRTRGEKLFF.

This clonotype was observed a few times. The chain employs TRBV6-1 and TRBJ2-7, with a possible D match to TRBD1 (7 bases). Germline-derived CDR1 and CDR2 are MNHNS and SASEGT. Trimming shortened V by 6 bases and J by 2 bases, and 17 bases separated the two germline ends. The CDR3 loop spans 15 amino acids. The CDR3 region has the DNA TGTGCCAGCAGGGACCCAGGGGGGAGTCCCTACGAGCAGTACTTC. Encoded protein: CASRDPGGSPYEQYF.